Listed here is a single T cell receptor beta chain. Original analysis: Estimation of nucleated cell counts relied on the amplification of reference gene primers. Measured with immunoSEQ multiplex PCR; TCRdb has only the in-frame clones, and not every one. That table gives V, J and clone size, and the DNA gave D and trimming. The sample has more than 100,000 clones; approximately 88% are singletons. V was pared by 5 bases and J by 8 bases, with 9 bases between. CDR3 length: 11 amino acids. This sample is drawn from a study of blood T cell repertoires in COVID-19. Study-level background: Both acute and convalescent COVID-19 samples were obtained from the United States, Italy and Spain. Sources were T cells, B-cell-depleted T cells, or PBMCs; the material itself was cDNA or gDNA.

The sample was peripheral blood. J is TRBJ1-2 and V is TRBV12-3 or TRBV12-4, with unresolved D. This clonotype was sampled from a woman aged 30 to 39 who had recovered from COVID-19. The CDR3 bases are TGTGCCAGCAGTCGCGGGAGGGGCTACACCTTC. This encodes CASSRGRGYTF.